These 7 T cell receptor beta chains were all obtained from the same sample, sequenced in a study of blood T cell repertoires in COVID-19. Sequenced by immunoSEQ multiplex PCR; TCRdb stores in-frame clones only, minus some. This sample yields about 130,000 clones, of which around 83% are seen a single time; around 4.5% belongs to the top ten. Sequences were obtained from peripheral blood. These receptors all come from a human donor in a cohort sampled during active COVID-19.

V gene TRBV7-9 combines with J gene TRBJ2-3; tentatively, D is TRBD2 (6 bases). The CDR3 contains 14 residues. Trimming left V 5 bases short and J 4 bases short, with 13 bases between. Per the germline V gene, CDR1 is SEHNR and CDR2 is FQNEAQ (reference sequence). This CDR3 reads CASSQTSEADTQYF. As DNA, the CDR3 is TGTGCCAGCAGCCAGACTAGTGAGGCAGATACGCAGTATTTT. Using reference TRBV7-9 and TRBJ2-3 for the parts outside the CDR3, the full variable domain is DTGVSQNPRHKITKRGQNVTFRCDPISEHNRLYWYRQTLGQGPEFLTYFQNEAQLEKSRLLSDRFSAERPKGSFSTLEIQRTEQGDSAMYLCASSQTSEADTQYFGPGTRLTVL.

The CDR3 DNA reads as TGTGCCAGTAGTCCTTACCCTGTCAGTACTAGCGGCACAGATACGCAGTATTTT. Amino acid sequence: CASSPYPVSTSGTDTQYF. The gene calls are TRBV19 and TRBJ2-3; 7 bases map to TRBD2. The CDR3 consists of 18 residues. The germline CDR1 and CDR2 sequences are LNHDA and SQIVND (reference sequence). V trimming: 5 bases; J trimming: 1 base; junction bases outside the gene matches: 15.

The rearrangement links TRBV5-4 to TRBJ1-1; 7 bases agree with TRBD1. CDR1 and CDR2 (germline): SGHNT, YYREEE (reference sequence). V gave up 3 bases and J gave up 4 bases; unmatched junction bases: 6. This CDR3 is 14 amino acids long. CDR3 bases: TGTGCCAGCAGCTGGGACCCAGGGGGCACTGAAGCTTTCTTT. It is translated as CASSWDPGGTEAFF.

This sequence joins TRBV5-5 and TRBJ1-2; D call uncertain. V dropped 6 bases and J dropped 0 bases, with 9 bases sitting between them. Germline values: CDR1 SGHKS, CDR2 YYEKEE (reference sequence). The CDR3 runs 13 residues. The chain's CDR3 is CASTTGTNYGYTF. CDR3 DNA: TGTGCCAGCACAACCGGGACTAACTATGGCTACACCTTC. Filled out from reference TRBV5-5 and TRBJ1-2, the complete variable domain reads DAGVTQSPTHLIKTRGQQVTLRCSPISGHKSVSWYQQVLGQGPQFIFQYYEKEERGRGNFPDRFSARQFPNYSSELNVNALLLGDSALYLCASTTGTNYGYTFGSGTRLTVV.

This clone was observed a handful of times. The CDR3 DNA follows: TGTGCCAGTAGTGCCCGGACAGGGAGCGTTAGCAATCAGCCCCAGCATTTT. Protein product: CASSARTGSVSNQPQHF. This rearrangement joins TRBV19 to TRBJ1-5; the match to TRBD1 covers 8 bases. V shed 5 bases, J shed 0 bases, and the junction held 9 bases outside the gene matches. Germline CDR1 is LNHDA and CDR2 is SQIVND (reference sequence). The CDR3 is 17 amino acids.

The chain couples TRBV18 to TRBJ2-1; 7 nucleotides agree with TRBD1. The CDR3 is made up of 17 amino acids. Per the germline V gene, CDR1 is KGHSH and CDR2 is LQKENI. The V and J ends lost 10 bases and 5 bases, in that order; junction bases with no gene match: 20. In DNA form, the CDR3 reads TGTGCCACTCGACCGACAGGGATCCCCTTCCCACACAATGAGCAGTTCTTC. Translation: CATRPTGIPFPHNEQFF.

CDR3 coding DNA: TGTGCCAGCAGGGAAATAGGCGGGAGCTCCTACAATGAGCAGTTCTTC. Translated: CASREIGGSSYNEQFF. J is TRBJ2-1 and V is TRBV2; 7 nucleotides match TRBD2. This CDR3 is built from 16 residues. Germline V gene lookup returns CDR1 SNHLY and CDR2 FYNNEI. The ends lost 6 bases at V and 0 bases at J; junction bases unmatched: 8.